The 31 T cell receptor beta chains listed next were all sequenced from one sample in a study of CD8 T cells in Susac syndrome. It was with random hexamers that roughly 0.45 to 1 ug RNA was reverse transcribed. Via MiXCR, TCRdb re-called the immunoSEQ multiplex PCR reads, giving one row per CDR3 protein. The sample contains roughly 200,000 distinct CDR3 sequences, roughly 94% of which appear only once. The specimen sequenced was CD4+ T cells from PBMCs. The origin of the receptors is a human donor with Susac syndrome.

The chain joins TRBV4-2 to TRBJ2-1; maybe TRBD2 (5 bases). Germline V gene sequence: CDR1 LGHNA, CDR2 YNFKEQ. The ends were cut back, 1 base at V and 2 bases at J, with 15 bases in the middle. This CDR3 spans 17 amino acids. CDR3 loop: CASSQGIRGSAYNEQFF. Written as DNA, the CDR3 is TGTGCCAGCAGCCAAGGTATTAGAGGGTCCGCCTACAATGAGCAGTTCTTC.

This chain uses TRBV12-3 or TRBV12-4 with TRBJ2-2, with TRBD2 as a possible D gene (6 bases). The ends were cut back, 5 bases at V and 3 bases at J, with 16 bases in the middle. The CDR3 sequence is 16 residues long. Written as DNA, the CDR3 is TGTGCCAGCAGTCCCGACGGATGGGGGGACACCGGGGAGCTGTTTTTT. Translating it yields CASSPDGWGDTGELFF.

V usage is TRBV18 and J usage is TRBJ2-2, with D unresolved. Germline values: CDR1 KGHSH, CDR2 LQKENI. This CDR3 comprises 12 residues. V gave up 8 bases and J gave up 4 bases, with 8 bases separating them. CDR3 sequence (DNA): TGTGCCAGCCCCCAAATCACCGGGGAGCTGTTTTTT. Translating gives CASPQITGELFF.

The chain joins TRBV10-1 to TRBJ2-7; the match to TRBD1 covers 11 bases. V lost 2 bases, J lost 0 bases, and 0 bases stayed unmatched. CDR1 is WNHNN, CDR2 SYGVQD, per germline (reference sequence). This CDR3 has 15 amino acids. The CDR3 spells CASSEGTGGSYEQYF. The CDR3 DNA is TGCGCCAGCAGTGAGGGGACAGGGGGCTCCTACGAGCAGTACTTC.

The chain combines TRBV20-1 with TRBJ2-1, with 15 bases aligning to TRBD2. V shed 2 bases and J 5 bases; nucleotides not matched to a gene: 13. The CDR3 is 19 residues long. In germline, CDR1 is DFQATT, CDR2 SNEGSKA (reference sequence). The CDR3 here is CSARLPGLAGGSSDNEQFF. In DNA, the CDR3 is TGCAGTGCTAGACTTCCGGGACTAGCGGGAGGAAGTTCTGACAATGAGCAGTTCTTC.

This sequence joins TRBV6-1 and TRBJ2-1; D tentatively fits TRBD1 or TRBD2 (5 bases each). This CDR3 has 17 amino acids. Deletions cut 7 bases from V and 0 bases from J, with 19 bases between. In germline, CDR1 is MNHNS, CDR2 SASEGT. CDR3 DNA: TGTGCCAGCAAAGGTGAGACAGCCGGGAACTCCTACAATGAGCAGTTCTTC. It specifies CASKGETAGNSYNEQFF.

The genes are TRBV7-2 and TRBJ2-5; D is ambiguous. The CDR3 has 13 residues. V lost 5 bases, J lost 2 bases, and 9 bases lay in between. Looked up from germline, CDR1 is SGHTA and CDR2 is FQGNSA. The DNA for the CDR3 is TGTGCCAGCAGCAGGGTGGAACAAGAGACCCAGTACTTC. Translating it yields CASSRVEQETQYF.

A single count supports this clonotype. The J gene is TRBJ1-3, the V gene TRBV5-1; D not certain. Trimming removed 4 bases from V and 1 base from J, with 9 bases in between. CDR3 size: 14 residues. Germline loops: CDR1 SGHRS, CDR2 YFSETQ. In DNA form, the CDR3 reads TGCGCCAGCAGCGGCGGGATTTCTGGAAACACCATATATTTT. It is translated as CASSGGISGNTIYF.

V and J are TRBV4-3 and TRBJ2-7, with D hard to call. Trimming left V 2 bases short and J 3 bases short, with 14 bases between. Germline V gene lookup returns CDR1 LGHNA and CDR2 YSLEER. The CDR3 contains 15 residues. This CDR3 reads CASSQTPGPIYEQYF. CDR3 nucleotide sequence: TGCGCCAGCAGCCAAACTCCGGGCCCGATCTACGAGCAGTACTTC.

The J gene is TRBJ2-1, the V gene TRBV7-9; possibly TRBD1 for D (7 bases). The CDR3 loop spans 17 amino acids. The V gene's germline CDR1 is SEHNR and CDR2 FQNEAQ (reference sequence). V was trimmed by 4 bases and J by 2 bases, leaving 18 bases between them. The CDR3 region is CASSSTEGASPYNEQFF. DNA of the CDR3: TGTGCCAGCAGCTCAACGGAGGGGGCAAGTCCCTACAATGAGCAGTTCTTC. The full variable domain, in which reference TRBV7-9 and TRBJ2-1 provide the parts outside the CDR3, is DTGVSQNPRHKITKRGQNVTFRCDPISEHNRLYWYRQTLGQGPEFLTYFQNEAQLEKSRLLSDRFSAERPKGSFSTLEIQRTEQGDSAMYLCASSSTEGASPYNEQFFGPGTRLTVL.

V and J are TRBV6-2 or TRBV6-3 and TRBJ2-1, with 9 nucleotides matching TRBD2. Germline CDR1 MNHEY, CDR2 SVGEGT. CDR3 length: 15 residues. After removal of 2 bases from V and 6 bases from J, the junction contained 5 bases not matched to a gene. The DNA for the CDR3 is TGTGCCAGCAGTTACGAGGGACTAGCAGTCAATGAGCAGTTCTTC. This gives the protein CASSYEGLAVNEQFF.

V gene TRBV3-1 combines with J gene TRBJ2-2, with D hard to call. From germline, CDR1 is LGHDT and CDR2 YNNKEL (reference sequence). The CDR3 is 12 residues long. The V end was cut by 1 base, the J end by 7 bases, with 4 bases between. The CDR3 DNA sequence: TGTGCCAGCAGCCAAGTTCGCGGGGAGCTGTTTTTT. This translates into CASSQVRGELFF. Supplemented by reference TRBV3-1 and TRBJ2-2, the full variable domain reads DTAVSQTPKYLVTQMGNDKSIKCEQNLGHDTMYWYKQDSKKFLKIMFSYNNKELIINETVPNRFSPKSPDKAHLNLHINSLELGDSAVYFCASSQVRGELFFGEGSRLTVL.

The chain links TRBV30 to TRBJ2-3, with D possibly matching TRBD1 (6 bases). Per germline, CDR1 GTSNPN and CDR2 SVGIG (reference sequence). This CDR3 has 13 residues. V lost 1 base and J lost 6, with 11 bases in between. The CDR3 is CAWSEDTGDTQYF. The CDR3 nucleotides are TGTGCCTGGAGTGAAGATACAGGGGATACGCAGTATTTT.

The genes are TRBV20-1 and TRBJ1-5; TRBD1 matches at 7 bases. J lost 5 bases, V lost 0 bases, and 4 bases had no gene match. The CDR3 length is 14 residues. In germline, CDR1 is DFQATT, CDR2 SNEGSKA (reference sequence). CDR3 loop: CSARDNRGYQPQHF. CDR3 sequence (DNA): TGCAGTGCTAGAGATAACAGGGGTTATCAGCCCCAGCATTTT.

This chain uses TRBV4-3 with TRBJ2-2; a possible D gene is TRBD2 (5 bases). Between the trimmed V and J ends, which lost 2 bases and 5 bases, there was a span of 12 bases. CDR1 is LGHNA, CDR2 YSLEER, per germline. CDR3 length: 15 residues. DNA for the CDR3: TGCGCCAGCAGCCAATCTTCGGGGAGAACCGGGGAGCTGTTTTTT. Translating gives CASSQSSGRTGELFF.

The chain carries TRBV5-4 and TRBJ2-1; TRBD2 aligns across 13 bases. Germline V gene sequence: CDR1 SGHNT, CDR2 YYREEE (reference sequence). This CDR3 comprises 16 residues. J was trimmed by 8 bases and V by 2 bases; bases with no gene match: 7. In DNA, the CDR3 is TGTGCCAGCAGCTTTGGAGGACTAGCGGGGGTCGATGAGCAGTTCTTC. It yields the protein CASSFGGLAGVDEQFF.

In this sample, this clonotype turned up once. The rearrangement uses TRBV30 and TRBJ1-1; D perhaps matches TRBD1 (5 bases). V was trimmed by 2 bases and J by 5 bases, leaving 15 bases between them. The germline CDR1 and CDR2 sequences are GTSNPN and SVGIG (reference sequence). CDR3 length equals 14 residues. The CDR3 DNA is TGTGCCTGGAGTCACGGGGGGGTGCGTACTGAAGCTTTCTTT. Residues: CAWSHGGVRTEAFF.

This clonotype was seen a few times. The chain carries TRBV20-1 and TRBJ1-5; 9 positions match TRBD1. The CDR3 has 15 residues. The germline gives CDR1 DFQATT, CDR2 SNEGSKA (reference sequence). Trimming took 5 bases from V and 1 from J; bases not matched to a gene: 6. The CDR3: CSALQGALSNQPQHF. The CDR3 DNA follows: TGCAGTGCTTTACAGGGGGCCCTGAGCAATCAGCCCCAGCATTTT.

The sample holds one count of this clonotype. This CDR3 reads CSVDQQGRAEAFF. The CDR3 nucleotides are TGCAGCGTTGATCAACAGGGGAGGGCTGAAGCTTTCTTT. The rearrangement links TRBV29-1 to TRBJ1-1, with 7 bases aligning to TRBD1. The germline CDR1 and CDR2 sequences are SQVTM and ANQGSEA. This CDR3 spans 13 amino acids. V trimming: 3 bases; J trimming: 6 bases; junction bases outside the gene matches: 7. Supplemented by reference TRBV29-1 and TRBJ1-1, the full variable domain reads SAVISQKPSRDICQRGTSLTIQCQVDSQVTMMFWYRQQPGQSLTLIATANQGSEATYESGFVIDKFPISRPNLTFSTLTVSNMSPEDSSIYLCSVDQQGRAEAFFGQGTRLTVV.

This chain joins TRBV7-2 and TRBJ2-4; the match to TRBD1 covers 7 bases. This CDR3 comprises 17 residues. Trimming at V came to 5 bases and at J to 4 bases, leaving 14 bases not matched to a gene. Germline CDR1 and CDR2: SGHTA and FQGNSA. The CDR3 DNA is TGTGCCAGCAGCCCACAATACAGGGGTGGGGCAAAAAACATTCAGTACTTC. Its protein is CASSPQYRGGAKNIQYF. Together with reference TRBV7-2 and TRBJ2-4, the CDR3 gives the full variable domain: GAGVSQSPSNKVTEKGKDVELRCDPISGHTALYWYRQSLGQGLEFLIYFQGNSAPDKSGLPSDRFSAERTGGSVSTLTIQRTQQEDSAVYLCASSPQYRGGAKNIQYFGAGTRLSVL.

The chain uses TRBV20-1 and TRBJ1-5; D is perhaps TRBD1 (6 bases). From germline, CDR1 is DFQATT and CDR2 SNEGSKA (reference sequence). There are 15 residues in the CDR3. V lost 3 bases and J lost 0, with 12 bases in between. The CDR3 DNA sequence: TGCAGTGCTAGTGGGACATCCTATAGCAATCAGCCCCAGCATTTT. The encoded protein is CSASGTSYSNQPQHF.

The rearrangement joins TRBV13 to TRBJ1-2, with 7 bases aligning to TRBD1. With 5 bases clipped from V and 6 bases from J, the junction kept 9 bases outside the gene matches. The germline gives CDR1 PRHDT, CDR2 FYEKMQ (reference sequence). CDR3 length: 14 amino acids. The CDR3 loop is CASSRPTGINGYTF. For the CDR3, the DNA is TGTGCCAGCAGCCGACCGACAGGGATTAATGGCTACACCTTC.

The chain employs TRBV29-1 and TRBJ1-1, with D perhaps TRBD1 (5 bases). V lost 0 bases, J lost 12 bases, and 17 bases lay in between. The V gene's germline CDR1 is SQVTM and CDR2 ANQGSEA. The CDR3 contains 13 residues. For the CDR3, the DNA is TGCAGCGTTGAAGATGGTGGGGCCAGGGAGACTTTCTTT. Translating it yields CSVEDGGARETFF. The variable domain in full, with the rest retrieved from reference TRBV29-1 and TRBJ1-1, is SAVISQKPSRDICQRGTSLTIQCQVDSQVTMMFWYRQQPGQSLTLIATANQGSEATYESGFVIDKFPISRPNLTFSTLTVSNMSPEDSSIYLCSVEDGGARETFFGQGTRLTVV.

The CDR3 sequence: CSASDSGSAYNEQFF. Here the CDR3 DNA reads TGCAGTGCTAGTGATAGCGGGAGTGCCTACAATGAGCAGTTCTTC. The rearrangement links TRBV20-1 to TRBJ2-1, with 9 bases that match TRBD2. After removal of 3 bases from V and 2 bases from J, the junction contained 5 bases not matched to a gene. Germline assignment: CDR1 DFQATT and CDR2 SNEGSKA (reference sequence). This CDR3 has 15 residues.

The rearrangement links TRBV5-1 to TRBJ1-2, with a weak D call TRBD1 (6 bases). This CDR3 has 12 amino acids. The V gene lost 4 bases and the J gene lost 5 bases, with 9 bases spanning the gap. Germline CDR1 is SGHRS and CDR2 is YFSETQ. Here the CDR3 reads CASSEQGYGYTF. Written as DNA, the CDR3 is TGCGCCAGCAGCGAACAGGGTTATGGCTACACCTTC.

The chain recombines TRBV7-2 with TRBJ2-3; tentatively, D is TRBD1 (7 bases). Germline values: CDR1 SGHTA, CDR2 FQGNSA. The CDR3 is 16 amino acids. The V and J ends lost 2 bases and 4 bases respectively, with 16 bases between them. The CDR3 sequence: CASSLTAEGAADTQYF. The CDR3 coding sequence is TGTGCCAGCAGCTTAACTGCGGAGGGGGCCGCAGATACGCAGTATTTT.

The chain has TRBV6-1 and TRBJ2-7, with D unclear. CDR1 MNHNS and CDR2 SASEGT come from the germline V gene. Trimming removed 5 bases at V and 1 base at J, with 12 bases between. CDR3 size: 14 residues. The CDR3 here is CASSHLGGSYEQYF. CDR3 DNA: TGTGCCAGCAGTCACCTCGGTGGGTCCTACGAGCAGTACTTC.

This chain links TRBV4-3 with TRBJ2-5, with a weak D call TRBD2 (5 bases). The CDR3 contains 13 residues. Germline-derived CDR1 and CDR2 are LGHNA and YSLEER. Trimming left V 4 bases short and J 2 bases short, with 8 bases between. The CDR3 loop is CASSRTLQETQYF. CDR3 nucleotides: TGCGCCAGCAGCCGGACTCTTCAAGAGACCCAGTACTTC.

This chain uses TRBV7-2 with TRBJ2-1; no clear D gene. The CDR3 consists of 13 residues. Per the germline V gene, CDR1 is SGHTA and CDR2 is FQGNSA. V dropped 3 bases and J dropped 8 bases, with 11 bases sitting between them. CDR3 in amino acids: CASSFIPLHEQFF. The CDR3 coding sequence is TGTGCCAGCAGCTTTATCCCGCTTCATGAGCAGTTCTTC.

The V and J genes are TRBV4-1 and TRBJ1-2, with D perhaps TRBD1 (5 bases). Looked up from germline, CDR1 is MGHRA and CDR2 is YSYEKL. This CDR3 has 16 residues. Trimming stripped 0 bases from V and 2 bases from J, with 13 bases between. The CDR3 protein is CASSQEEGRVNYGYTF. The CDR3 region has the DNA TGCGCCAGCAGCCAAGAAGAGGGCAGGGTCAACTATGGCTACACCTTC.

This sequence joins TRBV9 and TRBJ2-5, with D perhaps assigned TRBD1 or TRBD2 (8 bases each). Looked up from germline, CDR1 is SGDLS and CDR2 is YYNGEE. The CDR3 length is 17 residues. V dropped 2 bases and J dropped 5 bases, with 22 bases sitting between them. The CDR3 DNA follows: TGTGCCAGCAGCGTTTCCGGGAGGGGACAGGATTGGGAGACCCAGTACTTC. Its protein is CASSVSGRGQDWETQYF.